Sequencing of this T cell receptor (beta chain) was carried out in a study of T cell repertoires in cytomegalovirus infection. Using its own MiXCR run on the reads, TCRdb lists one record per CDR3 protein. Found here are about 920,000 distinct CDR3 sequences, roughly 30% of them singletons; the top ten hold around an eighth. This clonotype has more than one count but fewer than ten. Its antigen is as yet unknown. Germline-derived CDR1 and CDR2 are SNHLY and FYNNEI. V was clipped by 8 bases and J by 8 bases, with 13 bases between them. CDR3 size: 12 residues. The origin of this receptor is a human donor in good health (CMV status not recorded). Some clones in this sample may be carry-over from other donors' samples. The sequenced sample was cultured CD8+ T cells from PBMCs, obtained from culture after CMV antigen stimulation. J is TRBJ2-1 and V is TRBV2; a possible D gene is TRBD1 (5 bases). This chain's CDR3 is CASQASGHEQFF. The CDR3 DNA sequence: TGTGCCAGCCAGGCTTCAGGGCATGAGCAGTTCTTC.